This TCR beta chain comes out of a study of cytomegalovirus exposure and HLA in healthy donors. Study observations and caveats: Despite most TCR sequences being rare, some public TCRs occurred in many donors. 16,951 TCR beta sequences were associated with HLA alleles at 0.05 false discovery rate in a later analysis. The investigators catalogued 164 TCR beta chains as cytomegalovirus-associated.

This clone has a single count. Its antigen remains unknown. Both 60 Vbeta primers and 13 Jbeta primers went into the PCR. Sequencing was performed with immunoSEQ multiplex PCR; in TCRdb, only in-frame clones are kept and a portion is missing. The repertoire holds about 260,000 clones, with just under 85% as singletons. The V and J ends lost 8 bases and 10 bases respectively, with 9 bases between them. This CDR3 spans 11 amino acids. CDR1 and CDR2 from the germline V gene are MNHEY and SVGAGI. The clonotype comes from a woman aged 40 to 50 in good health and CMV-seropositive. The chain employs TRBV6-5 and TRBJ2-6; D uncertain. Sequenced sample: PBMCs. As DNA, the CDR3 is TGTGCCAGCCGCTATTCGAACGTCCTGACTTTC. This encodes CASRYSNVLTF.